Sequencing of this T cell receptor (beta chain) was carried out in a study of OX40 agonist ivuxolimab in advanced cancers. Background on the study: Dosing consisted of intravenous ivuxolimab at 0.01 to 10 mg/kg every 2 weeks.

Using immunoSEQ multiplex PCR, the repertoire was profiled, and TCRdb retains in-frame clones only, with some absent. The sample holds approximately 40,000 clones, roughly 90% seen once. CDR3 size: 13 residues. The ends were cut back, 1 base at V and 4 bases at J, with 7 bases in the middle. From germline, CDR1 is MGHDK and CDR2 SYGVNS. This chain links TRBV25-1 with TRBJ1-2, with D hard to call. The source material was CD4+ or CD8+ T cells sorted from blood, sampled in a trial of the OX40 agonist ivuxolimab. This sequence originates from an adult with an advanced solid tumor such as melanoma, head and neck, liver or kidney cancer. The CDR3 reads CASSELQTYGYTF. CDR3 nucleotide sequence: TGTGCCAGCAGTGAATTGCAGACCTATGGCTACACCTTC.